This T cell receptor (beta chain) was captured by sequencing in a study of long-term antiretroviral therapy in people with HIV. Study context: Samples from the earliest time points predate the 2015 immediate-ART recommendation by about a decade.

Overall study results and limits: HIV repertoires had narrower CDR3 length ranges than controls.

The CDR3 consists of 15 residues. Germline CDR1 reads KGHSH; CDR2 reads LQKENI. The J segment lost 3 bases and the V segment lost 2 bases, leaving 4 bases of the junction unmatched. Remarks on this clone: Its cognate antigen is unknown.

No donor had fewer than one pre-ART PBMC sample or fewer than two post-ART PBMC samples. The immunoSEQ assay was v3.0, run at survey level. A per-sample goal of about 40,000-55,000 T-cell genomes was targeted by sequencing. TCRdb keeps only in-frame clones here, not all; method: immunoSEQ multiplex PCR. The table includes roughly 25,000 clones, around 79% detected once. The source was unsorted PBMCs, collected 1.1 years before starting antiretroviral therapy. The origin of this receptor is a woman aged 25 to 45 with HIV. This sequence joins TRBV18 and TRBJ1-1; TRBD1 aligns across 9 bases. The CDR3 reads CASSPRTGEDTEAFF. In DNA, the CDR3 is TGTGCCAGCTCACCAAGGACAGGGGAAGACACTGAAGCTTTCTTT.